These 16 T cell receptor beta chains were sequenced from one sample in a study of blood T cell repertoires in COVID-19. TCRdb's copy holds only in-frame clones and misses some; the assay was immunoSEQ multiplex PCR. The table records under 150,000 clones, about 85% of them present only once. Sequenced material: peripheral blood. These receptors all come from a man aged 40-55 years with acute or convalescent COVID-19.

The gene calls are TRBV2 and TRBJ2-5; 7 bases fit TRBD1. The J segment lost 3 bases and the V segment lost 6 bases, leaving 7 bases of the junction unmatched. This CDR3 is built from 14 residues. Germline V gives CDR1 SNHLY, CDR2 FYNNEI. The DNA of the CDR3 is TGTGCCAGCAGGGAGACAGGGAATGAAGAGACCCAGTACTTC. This translates into CASRETGNEETQYF.

The chain carries TRBV3-1 (or the pseudogene TRBV3-2) and TRBJ2-7; D perhaps matches TRBD2 (5 bases). The CDR3 runs to 15 residues. CDR1 LGHDT and CDR2 YNNKEL come from the germline V gene (reference sequence). With 4 bases removed from V and 0 bases from J, the gap between germline ends came to 13 bases. CDR3 residues: CASSRLTGYSYEQYF. Written as DNA, the CDR3 is TGTGCCAGCAGCCGCCTGACGGGGTACTCCTACGAGCAGTACTTC.

The V gene is TRBV13, the J gene TRBJ1-2, with D perhaps TRBD1 (5 bases). The CDR3 runs 15 residues. V was trimmed by 1 base and J by 3 bases, leaving 12 bases between them. CDR1 is PRHDT, CDR2 FYEKMQ, per germline (reference sequence). The CDR3 loop is CASSLDVGTYYGYTF. CDR3 in DNA: TGTGCCAGCAGCTTAGATGTCGGGACTTACTATGGCTACACCTTC.

V gene TRBV7-3 combines with J gene TRBJ1-1, with D possibly matching TRBD1 (5 bases). The germline V gene has CDR1 SGHTA and CDR2 FQGTGA. CDR3 size: 14 residues. Trimming removed 5 bases from V and 5 bases from J, with 15 bases in between. CDR3 sequence: CASSPGLGWTEAFF. In DNA, the CDR3 is TGTGCCAGCAGCCCGGGACTTGGCTGGACTGAAGCTTTCTTT.

This sequence joins TRBV18 and TRBJ1-2; TRBD1 aligns across 9 bases. CDR3 length: 14 amino acids. V lost 5 bases, J lost 4 bases, and 5 bases stayed unmatched. Germline CDR1 reads KGHSH; CDR2 reads LQKENI. This CDR3 reads CASSVGQGSYGYTF. The CDR3 nucleotides read TGTGCCAGCTCAGTCGGACAGGGGAGCTATGGCTACACCTTC.

The chain links TRBV20-1 to TRBJ2-5; 10 bases line up with TRBD2. V was pared by 3 bases and J by 1 base, with 5 bases of the junction left unmatched. Germline V gene data show CDR1 as DFQATT and CDR2 as SNEGSKA (reference sequence). The CDR3 totals 15 residues. In nucleotides, the CDR3 is TGCAGTGCTAGTGTAGCGGGGGGCCTCCAAGAGACCCAGTACTTC. Translating gives CSASVAGGLQETQYF.

The chain carries TRBV11-1 and TRBJ2-7; D is undetermined. CDR1 is SGHAT, CDR2 FQDESV, per germline (reference sequence). This CDR3 has 12 residues. Between the trimmed V and J ends, which lost 5 bases and 7 bases, there was a span of 12 bases. The CDR3 DNA follows: TGTGCCAGCAGCCCCCTTGGAGAAGAGCAGTACTTC. As protein: CASSPLGEEQYF.

J is TRBJ2-7 and V is TRBV6-5; 7 bases agree with TRBD2. CDR1 and CDR2 (germline): MNHEY, SVGAGI. V lost 0 bases to trimming and J lost 6 bases; unmatched junction nucleotides: 8. CDR3 length: 15 amino acids. The CDR3 DNA sequence: TGTGCCAGCAGTTACTCCAGCGGGGTGGTGTCCGAGCAGTACTTC. It is translated as CASSYSSGVVSEQYF.

This chain uses TRBV7-2 with TRBJ2-1, with 12 bases that match TRBD2. Germline trimming cut 5 bases from V and 7 bases from J; bases unmatched to any gene: 6. Germline CDR1 reads SGHTA; CDR2 reads FQGNSA. The CDR3 sequence is 15 residues long. This chain's CDR3 is CASSTGLAGSNEQFF. The CDR3 DNA sequence: TGTGCCAGCAGCACAGGACTAGCGGGGTCGAATGAGCAGTTCTTC.

This clone was detected once. The V and J genes are TRBV30 and TRBJ1-1; 7 bases line up with TRBD1. The length of the CDR3 is 14 residues. Germline-derived CDR1 and CDR2 are GTSNPN and SVGIG (reference sequence). Germline trimming cut 2 bases from V and 0 bases from J; bases unmatched to any gene: 3. This chain's CDR3 is CAWSSDRMNTEAFF. DNA of the CDR3: TGTGCCTGGAGTTCGGACAGGATGAACACTGAAGCTTTCTTT. The full variable domain, in which reference TRBV30 and TRBJ1-1 provide the parts outside the CDR3, is SQTIHQWPATLVQPVGSPLSLECTVEGTSNPNLYWYRQAAGRGLQLLFYSVGIGQISSEVPQNLSASRPQDRQFILSSKKLLLSDSGFYLCAWSSDRMNTEAFFGQGTRLTVV.

The J gene is TRBJ1-5, the V gene TRBV25-1; unclear D gene. Germline V gene sequence: CDR1 MGHDK, CDR2 SYGVNS. V gave up 8 bases and J gave up 5 bases, with 22 bases separating them. The CDR3 covers 16 residues. The CDR3 sequence is CASPRTYLADDQPQHF. CDR3 nucleotide sequence: TGTGCCAGCCCCCGGACTTATTTAGCTGACGATCAGCCCCAGCATTTT.

This clone appeared a few times. This chain uses TRBV19 with TRBJ1-2, with unresolved D. V gave up 6 bases and J gave up 4 bases, with 15 bases separating them. CDR1 and CDR2 from the germline V gene are LNHDA and SQIVND (reference sequence). This CDR3 contains 14 residues. The CDR3 is CASSLTSISYGYTF. In DNA form, the CDR3 reads TGTGCCAGTAGCCTGACTAGTATTTCCTATGGCTACACCTTC. Using reference TRBV19 and TRBJ1-2 for the parts outside the CDR3, the full variable domain is DGGITQSPKYLFRKEGQNVTLSCEQNLNHDAMYWYRQDPGQGLRLIYYSQIVNDFQKGDIAEGYSVSREKKESFPLTVTSAQKNPTAFYLCASSLTSISYGYTFGSGTRLTVV.

The rearrangement joins TRBV25-1 to TRBJ1-5; 9 bases agree with TRBD1. Looked up from germline, CDR1 is MGHDK and CDR2 is SYGVNS. Germline trimming cut 9 bases from V and 6 bases from J; bases unmatched to any gene: 6. This CDR3 has 13 amino acids. The CDR3 spells CARPGQGSQPQHF. The CDR3 nucleotides are TGTGCCAGGCCGGGACAGGGAAGTCAGCCCCAGCATTTT.

V usage is TRBV3-1 (or the pseudogene TRBV3-2) and J usage is TRBJ1-1, with D perhaps TRBD1 (6 bases). CDR1 is LGHDT, CDR2 YNNKEL, per germline (reference sequence). CDR3 length: 15 residues. The V and J ends lost 0 bases and 2 bases respectively, with 10 bases between them. The CDR3 sequence is CASSQEGGVNTEAFF. The CDR3 DNA sequence: TGTGCCAGCAGCCAAGAAGGGGGAGTTAACACTGAAGCTTTCTTT.

The chain is built from TRBV4-3 and TRBJ2-1; D is unclear. The CDR3 extends over 14 amino acids. With 0 bases removed from V and 7 bases from J, the gap between germline ends came to 10 bases. The germline V gene has CDR1 LGHNA and CDR2 YSLEER. CDR3 residues: CASSQDRVGNEQFF. In DNA, the CDR3 is TGCGCCAGCAGCCAAGATCGGGTTGGGAATGAGCAGTTCTTC.

The rearrangement links TRBV2 to TRBJ2-7; the match to TRBD2 covers 7 bases. The V gene's germline CDR1 is SNHLY and CDR2 FYNNEI. V lost 11 bases, J lost 7 bases, and 17 bases stayed unmatched. The CDR3 runs 14 residues. CDR3 nucleotides: TGTGCCGCCGGACTTACTAGCGCAGTCCCGGAGCAGTACTTC. Translating it yields CAAGLTSAVPEQYF.